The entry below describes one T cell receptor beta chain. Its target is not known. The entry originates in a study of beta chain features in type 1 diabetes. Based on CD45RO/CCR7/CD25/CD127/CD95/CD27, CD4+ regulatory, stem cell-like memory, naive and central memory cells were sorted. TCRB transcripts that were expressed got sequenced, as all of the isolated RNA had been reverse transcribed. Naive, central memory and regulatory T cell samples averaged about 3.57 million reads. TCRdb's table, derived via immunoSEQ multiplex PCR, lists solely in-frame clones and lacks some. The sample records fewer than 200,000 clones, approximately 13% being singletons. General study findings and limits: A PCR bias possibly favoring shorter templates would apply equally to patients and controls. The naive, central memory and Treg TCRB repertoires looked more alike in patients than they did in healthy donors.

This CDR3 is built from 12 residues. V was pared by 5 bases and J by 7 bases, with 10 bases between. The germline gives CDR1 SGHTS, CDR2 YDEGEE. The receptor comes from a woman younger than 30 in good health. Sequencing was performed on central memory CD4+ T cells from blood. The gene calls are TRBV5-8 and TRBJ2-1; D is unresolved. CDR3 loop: CASRLLLNEQFF. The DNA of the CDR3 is TGTGCCAGCAGACTTCTCCTGAATGAGCAGTTCTTC.